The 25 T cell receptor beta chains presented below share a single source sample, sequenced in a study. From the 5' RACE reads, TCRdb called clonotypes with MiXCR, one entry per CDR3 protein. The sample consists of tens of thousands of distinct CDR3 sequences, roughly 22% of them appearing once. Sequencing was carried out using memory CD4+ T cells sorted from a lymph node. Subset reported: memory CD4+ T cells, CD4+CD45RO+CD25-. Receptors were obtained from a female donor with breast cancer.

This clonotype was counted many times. CDR3 coding DNA: TGTGCCACCAGCCGTCAGACGGGAGCGAAGTACGAGCAGTACTTC. Translation: CATSRQTGAKYEQYF. The rearrangement joins TRBV15 to TRBJ2-7, with D possibly matching TRBD2 (6 bases). The germline CDR1 and CDR2 sequences are LNHNV and YYDKDF (reference sequence). Trimming took off 5 bases at V and 4 bases at J, with 18 bases between the two ends. This CDR3 has 15 amino acids.

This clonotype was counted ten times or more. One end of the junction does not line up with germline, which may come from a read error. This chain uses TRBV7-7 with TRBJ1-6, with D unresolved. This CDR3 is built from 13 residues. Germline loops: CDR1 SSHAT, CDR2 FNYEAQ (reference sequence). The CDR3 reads CASSLSQDSPLHF. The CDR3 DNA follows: TGTGCTAGCAGCTTAAGTCAGGATTCACCCCTCCACTTT.

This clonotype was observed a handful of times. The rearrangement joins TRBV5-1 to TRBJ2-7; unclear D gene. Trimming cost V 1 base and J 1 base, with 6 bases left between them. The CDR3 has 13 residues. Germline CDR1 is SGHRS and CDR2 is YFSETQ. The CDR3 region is CASSLTGSYEQYF. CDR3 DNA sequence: TGCGCCAGCAGCTTGACTGGGTCCTACGAGCAGTACTTC.

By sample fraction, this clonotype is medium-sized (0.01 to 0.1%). The DNA for the CDR3 is TGTGCCAGCAGCTTAGGAGGGAGAAACAATGAGCAGTTCTTC. This gives the protein CASSLGGRNNEQFF. The rearrangement joins TRBV7-3 to TRBJ2-1; D possibly corresponds to TRBD2 (6 bases). The CDR3 contains 14 residues. The V end lost 2 bases, the J end lost 5 bases, and 10 bases lay between the germline ends. Germline CDR1 is SGHTA and CDR2 is FQGTGA.

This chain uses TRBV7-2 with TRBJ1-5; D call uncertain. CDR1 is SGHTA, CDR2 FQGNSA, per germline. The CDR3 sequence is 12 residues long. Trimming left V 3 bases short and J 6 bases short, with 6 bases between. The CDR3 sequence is CASSFPGQPQHF. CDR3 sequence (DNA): TGTGCCAGCAGCTTCCCAGGTCAGCCCCAGCATTTT. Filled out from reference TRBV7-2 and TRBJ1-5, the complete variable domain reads GAGVSQSPSNKVTEKGKDVELRCDPISGHTALYWYRQSLGQGLEFLIYFQGNSAPDKSGLPSDRFSAERTGGSVSTLTIQRTQQEDSAVYLCASSFPGQPQHFGDGTRLSIL.

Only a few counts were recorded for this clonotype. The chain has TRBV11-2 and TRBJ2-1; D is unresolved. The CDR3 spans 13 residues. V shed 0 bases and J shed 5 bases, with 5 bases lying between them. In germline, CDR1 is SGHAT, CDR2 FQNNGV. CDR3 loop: CASSLDLDNEQFF. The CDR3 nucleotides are TGTGCCAGCAGCTTAGATCTGGACAATGAGCAGTTCTTC.

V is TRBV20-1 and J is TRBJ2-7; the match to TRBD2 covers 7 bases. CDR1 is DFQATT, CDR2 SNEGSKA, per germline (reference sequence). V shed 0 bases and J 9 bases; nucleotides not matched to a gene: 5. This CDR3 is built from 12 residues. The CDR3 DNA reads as TGCAGTGCTAGAGATCTCTCGGGGGGGCAGTACTTC. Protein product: CSARDLSGGQYF.

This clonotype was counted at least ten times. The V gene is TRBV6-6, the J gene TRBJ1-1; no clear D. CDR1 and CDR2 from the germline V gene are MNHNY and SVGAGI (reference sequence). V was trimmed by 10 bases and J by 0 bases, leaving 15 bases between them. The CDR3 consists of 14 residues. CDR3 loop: CAILGRSMNTEAFF. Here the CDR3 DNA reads TGTGCCATCCTAGGGCGGAGCATGAACACTGAAGCTTTCTTT.

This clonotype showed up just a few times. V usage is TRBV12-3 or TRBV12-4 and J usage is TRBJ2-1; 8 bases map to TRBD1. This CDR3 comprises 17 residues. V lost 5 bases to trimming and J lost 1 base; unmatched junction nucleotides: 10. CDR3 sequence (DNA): TGTGCCAGCAGTCTAACGAACGGACAGGGATCCTACAATGAGCAGTTCTTC. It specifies CASSLTNGQGSYNEQFF.

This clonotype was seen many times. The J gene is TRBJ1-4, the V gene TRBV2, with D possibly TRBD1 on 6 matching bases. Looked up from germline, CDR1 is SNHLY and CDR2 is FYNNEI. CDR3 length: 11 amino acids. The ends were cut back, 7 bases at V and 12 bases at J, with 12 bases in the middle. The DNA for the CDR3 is TGTGCCAGCAAGGTAGCAGGGGAACTGTTTTTT. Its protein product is CASKVAGELFF.

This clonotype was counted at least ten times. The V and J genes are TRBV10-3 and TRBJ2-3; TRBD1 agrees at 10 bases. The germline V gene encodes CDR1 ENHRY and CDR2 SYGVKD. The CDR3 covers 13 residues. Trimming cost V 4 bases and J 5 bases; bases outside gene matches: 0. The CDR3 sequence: CAISGDRGDTQYF. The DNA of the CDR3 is TGTGCCATCAGTGGGGACAGGGGAGATACGCAGTATTTT.

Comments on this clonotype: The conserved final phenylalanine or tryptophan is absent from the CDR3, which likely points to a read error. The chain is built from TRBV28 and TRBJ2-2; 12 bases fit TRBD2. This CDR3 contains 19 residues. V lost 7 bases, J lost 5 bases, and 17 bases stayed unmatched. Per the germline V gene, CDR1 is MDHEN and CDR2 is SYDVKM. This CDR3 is CASTPGQGRTSGKTGELFI. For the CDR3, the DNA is TGTGCCAGCACCCCAGGACAGGGCCGGACTAGCGGGAAAACCGGGGAGCTGTTTATT.

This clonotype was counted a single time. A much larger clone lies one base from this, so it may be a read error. The CDR3: CSARDGRGNQPQHF. The CDR3, as DNA: TGCAGTGCTAGAGATGGAAGGGGTAATCAGCCCCAGCATTTT. The chain links TRBV20-1 to TRBJ1-5; the D gene is possibly TRBD1 (5 bases). V lost 0 bases and J 4 bases, leaving 10 bases between the germline ends. In germline, CDR1 is DFQATT, CDR2 SNEGSKA (reference sequence). This CDR3 region has 14 residues.

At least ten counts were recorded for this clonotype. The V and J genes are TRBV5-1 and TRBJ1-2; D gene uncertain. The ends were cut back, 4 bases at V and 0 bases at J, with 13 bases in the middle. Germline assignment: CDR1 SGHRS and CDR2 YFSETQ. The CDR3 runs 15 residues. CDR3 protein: CASSLELGSNYGYTF. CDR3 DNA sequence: TGCGCCAGCAGCCTGGAGTTGGGATCTAACTATGGCTACACCTTC.

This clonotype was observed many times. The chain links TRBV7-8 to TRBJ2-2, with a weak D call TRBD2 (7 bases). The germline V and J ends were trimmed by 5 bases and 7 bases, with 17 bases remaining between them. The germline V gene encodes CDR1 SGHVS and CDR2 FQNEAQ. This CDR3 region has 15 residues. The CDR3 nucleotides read TGTGCCAGCAGCCTATTGGGGGGGGCCCACGGGGAGCTGTTTTTT. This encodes CASSLLGGAHGELFF.

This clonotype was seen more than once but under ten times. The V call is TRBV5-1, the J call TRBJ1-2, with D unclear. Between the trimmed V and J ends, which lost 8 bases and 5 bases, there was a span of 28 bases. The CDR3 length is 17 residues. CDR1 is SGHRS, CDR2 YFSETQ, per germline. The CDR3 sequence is CASHPRLAVGYLYGYTF. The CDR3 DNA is TGCGCCAGTCATCCCCGGCTGGCGGTGGGGTACCTTTATGGCTACACCTTC.

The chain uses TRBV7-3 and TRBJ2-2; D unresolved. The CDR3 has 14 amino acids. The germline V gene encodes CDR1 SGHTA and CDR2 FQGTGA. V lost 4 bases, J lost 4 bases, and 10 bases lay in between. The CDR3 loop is CASSSLSATGELFF. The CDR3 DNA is TGTGCCAGCAGCTCCCTGTCAGCCACCGGGGAGCTGTTTTTT.

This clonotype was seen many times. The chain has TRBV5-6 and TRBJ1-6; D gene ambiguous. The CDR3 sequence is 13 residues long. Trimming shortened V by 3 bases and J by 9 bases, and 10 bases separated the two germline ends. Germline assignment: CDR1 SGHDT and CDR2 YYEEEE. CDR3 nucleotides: TGTGCCAGCAGCTCTAGTTTGTCTTCACCCCTCCACTTT. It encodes CASSSSLSSPLHF.

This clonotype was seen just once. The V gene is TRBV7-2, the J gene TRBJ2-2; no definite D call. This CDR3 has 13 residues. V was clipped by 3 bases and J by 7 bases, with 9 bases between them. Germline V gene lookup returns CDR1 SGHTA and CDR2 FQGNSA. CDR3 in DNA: TGTGCCAGCAGCTTGCAATGGGTCGGGGAGCTGTTTTTT. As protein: CASSLQWVGELFF.

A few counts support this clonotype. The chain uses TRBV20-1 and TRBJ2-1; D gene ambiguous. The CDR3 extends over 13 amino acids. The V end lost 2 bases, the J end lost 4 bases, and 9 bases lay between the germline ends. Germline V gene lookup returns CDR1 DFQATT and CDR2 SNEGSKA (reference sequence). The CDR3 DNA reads TGCAGTGCTAGATCTGATGAGTACAATGAGCAGTTCTTC. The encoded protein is CSARSDEYNEQFF.

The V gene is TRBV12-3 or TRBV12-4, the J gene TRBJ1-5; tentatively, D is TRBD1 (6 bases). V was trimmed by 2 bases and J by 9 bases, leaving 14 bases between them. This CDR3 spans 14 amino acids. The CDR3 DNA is TGTGCCAGCAGTTTATCGTCCGGGGGCCGGCCCCAGCATTTT. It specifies CASSLSSGGRPQHF.

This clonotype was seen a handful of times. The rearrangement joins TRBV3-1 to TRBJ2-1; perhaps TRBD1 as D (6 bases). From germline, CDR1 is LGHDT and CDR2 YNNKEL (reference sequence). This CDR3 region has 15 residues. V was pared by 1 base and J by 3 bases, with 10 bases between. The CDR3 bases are TGTGCCAGCAGCCAAGGATCGACAGGCTACAATGAGCAGTTCTTC. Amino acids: CASSQGSTGYNEQFF.

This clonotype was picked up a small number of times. The CDR3, as DNA: TGTGCCAGCAGCGTAGGACCCCACGTTTCGGAGACCCAGTACTTC. It translates to CASSVGPHVSETQYF. V and J are TRBV9 and TRBJ2-5; D remains unclear. Germline loops: CDR1 SGDLS, CDR2 YYNGEE. V dropped 0 bases and J dropped 5 bases, with 14 bases sitting between them. The CDR3 is 15 amino acids.

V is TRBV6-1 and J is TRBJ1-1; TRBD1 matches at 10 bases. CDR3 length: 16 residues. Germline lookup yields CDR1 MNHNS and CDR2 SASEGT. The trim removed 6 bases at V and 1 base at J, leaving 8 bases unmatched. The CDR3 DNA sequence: TGTGCCAGCAGAGACAGGGGGCCAGTTACGAACACTGAAGCTTTCTTT. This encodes CASRDRGPVTNTEAFF.

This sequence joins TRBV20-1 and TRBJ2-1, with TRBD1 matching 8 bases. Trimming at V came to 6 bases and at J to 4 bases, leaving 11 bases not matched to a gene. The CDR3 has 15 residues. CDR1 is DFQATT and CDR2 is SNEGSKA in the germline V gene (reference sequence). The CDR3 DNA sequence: TGCAGTGCCAACCCAGGACAGGGAACTTACAATGAGCAGTTCTTC. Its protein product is CSANPGQGTYNEQFF.